This T cell receptor beta chain was captured by sequencing in a study of blood T cell repertoires in COVID-19. The wider study: Material from acute and convalescent COVID-19 was sourced from the United States, Italy and Spain. T cells, B-cell-depleted T cells, or PBMCs supplied cDNA or gDNA.

As originally analysed: Amplifying reference gene primers gave estimates of nucleated cell counts. Assay used: immunoSEQ multiplex PCR; TCRdb lists only in-frame clones, some missing. That table gives V, J and clone size, and the DNA gave D and trimming. The sample lists about 140,000 clones; about 77% were seen once. The CDR3 runs to 13 residues. The V end was cut by 4 bases, the J end by 2 bases, with 9 bases between. Germline assignment: CDR1 SGHRS and CDR2 YFSETQ. The sequence came from a woman aged 50 to 60 with active or convalescent COVID-19. The chain combines TRBV5-1 with TRBJ2-5; no definite D call. Source material: peripheral blood. The CDR3 sequence: CASSITAQETQYF. CDR3 nucleotides: TGCGCCAGCAGCATTACAGCTCAAGAGACCCAGTACTTC.